This TCR beta chain emerged from a study of molecular identifiers for immune sequencing clone quantification. With listed TCR primers and previously described methods, bulk TCR libraries were prepared. TCRdb re-analysed the PCR reads in MiXCR, keeping a single row per CDR3 protein. The sample has around 480,000 distinct CDR3 sequences, about 22% seen once. The CDR3 runs 14 residues. Germline V gene sequence: CDR1 DFQATT, CDR2 SNEGSKA (reference sequence). Germline trimming cut 5 bases from V and 4 bases from J; bases unmatched to any gene: 7. The rearrangement joins TRBV20-1 to TRBJ2-7; 11 bases map to TRBD2. Sequencing was carried out using naive CD8+ T cells from blood, with Jurkat cell RNA spiked in. Subset indicated: FACS-sorted CD8+CD4-CCR7+CD45RA+ naive T cells. The TCR comes from a human donor in good health. Some libraries in this study had Jurkat cell RNA spiked in. The CDR3 here is CSAVRLAGKYEQYF. The CDR3 DNA reads TGCAGTGCTGTCCGACTAGCGGGGAAGTACGAGCAGTACTTC.